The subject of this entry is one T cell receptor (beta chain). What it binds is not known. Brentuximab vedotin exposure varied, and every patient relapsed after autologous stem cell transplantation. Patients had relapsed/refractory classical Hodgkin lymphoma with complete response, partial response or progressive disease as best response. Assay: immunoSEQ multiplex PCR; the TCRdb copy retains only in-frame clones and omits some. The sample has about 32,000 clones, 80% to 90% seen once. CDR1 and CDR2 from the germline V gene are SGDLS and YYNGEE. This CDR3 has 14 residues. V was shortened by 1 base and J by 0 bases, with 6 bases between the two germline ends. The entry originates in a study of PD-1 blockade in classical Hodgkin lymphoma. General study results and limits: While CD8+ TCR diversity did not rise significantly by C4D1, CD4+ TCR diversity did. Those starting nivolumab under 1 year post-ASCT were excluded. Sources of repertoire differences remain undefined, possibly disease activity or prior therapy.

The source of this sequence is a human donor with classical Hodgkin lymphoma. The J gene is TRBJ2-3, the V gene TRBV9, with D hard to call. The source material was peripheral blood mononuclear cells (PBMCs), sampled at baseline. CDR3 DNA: TGTGCCAGCAGCGTAAGCGCGAGCACAGATACGCAGTATTTT. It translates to CASSVSASTDTQYF. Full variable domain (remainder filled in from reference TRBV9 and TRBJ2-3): DSGVTQTPKHLITATGQRVTLRCSPRSGDLSVYWYQQSLDQGLQFLIQYYNGEERAKGNILERFSAQQFPDLHSELNLSSLELGDSALYFCASSVSASTDTQYFGPGTRLTVL.